The 24 T cell receptor beta chains presented below share a single source sample, sequenced in a study of cytomegalovirus exposure and HLA in healthy donors. Primers for the PCR totalled 60 Vbeta and 13 Jbeta. Repertoires were generated with immunoSEQ multiplex PCR, while TCRdb's copy carries only in-frame clones and drops some. The table includes about 120,000 clones, 55% to 65% detected once. The sequenced sample consisted of PBMCs. The source of these receptors is a man aged 40-49 years in good health and CMV-seropositive.

The CDR3, as DNA: TGTGCCAGCAGCCAGTTGAGCGGGAGGGCCCTCGGCACAGATACGCAGTATTTT. Translated: CASSQLSGRALGTDTQYF. The chain recombines TRBV4-2 with TRBJ2-3, with 10 bases identical to TRBD2. The CDR3 is 18 residues long. Germline V gene sequence: CDR1 LGHNA, CDR2 YNFKEQ. The V segment lost 3 bases and the J segment 1 base; nucleotides outside the gene matches: 10.

CDR3 DNA: TGCGCCAGCAGCGGAGATCCTAACTACGAGCAGTACTTC. Protein: CASSGDPNYEQYF. The rearrangement links TRBV5-1 to TRBJ2-7; no reliable D call. The V and J ends lost 4 bases and 3 bases respectively, with 11 bases between them. CDR1 is SGHRS, CDR2 YFSETQ, per germline. This CDR3 spans 13 amino acids.

V and J are TRBV30 and TRBJ2-3, with 11 bases that match TRBD2. Trimming cost V 3 bases and J 7 bases; bases outside gene matches: 9. Germline lookup yields CDR1 GTSNPN and CDR2 SVGIG (reference sequence). CDR3 length equals 15 residues. The DNA of the CDR3 is TGTGCCTGGAGGTTTAGCGGGAGGGCCGATCATACGCAGTATTTT. Translation: CAWRFSGRADHTQYF. Together with reference TRBV30 and TRBJ2-3, the CDR3 gives the full variable domain: SQTIHQWPATLVQPVGSPLSLECTVEGTSNPNLYWYRQAAGRGLQLLFYSVGIGQISSEVPQNLSASRPQDRQFILSSKKLLLSDSGFYLCAWRFSGRADHTQYFGPGTRLTVL.

In the case of this clone: Other DNA sequences in this sample translate to the same CDR3. This sequence joins TRBV5-1 and TRBJ2-5; 10 bases are a match to TRBD2. The CDR3 runs to 15 residues. Germline V lookup: CDR1 SGHRS, CDR2 YFSETQ. Trimming took 1 base from V and 5 from J; bases not matched to a gene: 5. The chain's CDR3 is CASSLTSGEGETQYF. The CDR3 nucleotides read TGCGCCAGCAGCTTGACTAGCGGGGAGGGGGAGACCCAGTACTTC.

V and J are TRBV28 and TRBJ2-1; TRBD2 aligns across 13 bases. Per the germline V gene, CDR1 is MDHEN and CDR2 is SYDVKM. V shed 6 bases, J shed 10 bases, and the junction held 9 bases outside the gene matches. The CDR3 runs 15 residues. In nucleotides, the CDR3 is TGTGCCAGCAGGATGCCGGGACTAGCGGGATTAGAGCAGTTCTTC. This codes for CASRMPGLAGLEQFF.

This chain links TRBV2 with TRBJ2-5; TRBD2 aligns across 8 bases. This CDR3 comprises 14 residues. Germline V gene sequence: CDR1 SNHLY, CDR2 FYNNEI. The ends lost 5 bases at V and 5 bases at J; junction bases unmatched: 7. The CDR3 DNA is TGTGCCAGCAGTTCCGTGGTAGCGGGGGAGACCCAGTACTTC. Its protein is CASSSVVAGETQYF.

In this sample, this clone turned up a few times. The chain carries TRBV7-9 and TRBJ1-2; the match to TRBD1 covers 9 bases. CDR1 is SEHNR, CDR2 FQNEAQ, per germline (reference sequence). The CDR3 extends over 16 amino acids. The trim removed 1 base at V and 4 bases at J, leaving 7 bases unmatched. CDR3 region: CASSLDRGQGSYGYTF. The CDR3 nucleotides read TGTGCCAGCAGCTTAGATCGGGGACAGGGCTCCTATGGCTACACCTTC. Filled out from reference TRBV7-9 and TRBJ1-2, the complete variable domain reads DTGVSQNPRHKITKRGQNVTFRCDPISEHNRLYWYRQTLGQGPEFLTYFQNEAQLEKSRLLSDRFSAERPKGSFSTLEIQRTEQGDSAMYLCASSLDRGQGSYGYTFGSGTRLTVV.

The chain is built from TRBV14 and TRBJ2-2; weak D call: TRBD1 (6 bases). The V gene lost 1 base and the J gene lost 7 bases, with 7 bases spanning the gap. Per germline, CDR1 SGHDN and CDR2 FVKESK. This CDR3 contains 13 residues. The CDR3 loop reads CASSQGGGGELFF. As DNA, the CDR3 is TGTGCCAGCAGCCAAGGAGGGGGCGGGGAGCTGTTTTTT.

This chain connects TRBV7-3 to TRBJ2-1, with 10 bases that match TRBD2. Unmatched junction bases numbered 8, after V lost 5 bases and J lost 4 bases. CDR1 is SGHTA and CDR2 is FQGTGA in the germline V gene. The CDR3 is made up of 16 amino acids. In DNA, the CDR3 is TGTGCCAGCAGCCCAGGGGCTAGCGGGAGATACAATGAGCAGTTCTTC. It specifies CASSPGASGRYNEQFF.

This chain joins TRBV4-2 and TRBJ2-3; TRBD2 matches at 8 bases. CDR1 is LGHNA, CDR2 YNFKEQ, per germline. J gave up 2 bases and V 10 bases, and 5 bases lay outside the gene matches. This CDR3 contains 13 residues. The CDR3 sequence: CATRGGDTDTQYF. For the CDR3, the DNA is TGTGCCACCCGGGGGGGGGACACAGATACGCAGTATTTT.

This rearrangement joins TRBV28 to TRBJ1-5, with 8 bases that match TRBD1. CDR3 size: 14 residues. Trimming removed 2 bases from V and 7 bases from J; junction bases left unmatched: 4. The germline CDR1 and CDR2 sequences are MDHEN and SYDVKM. For the CDR3, the DNA is TGTGCCAGCAGTTTAAGGACAGGGTTCCAGCCCCAGCATTTT. This translates into CASSLRTGFQPQHF.

Only one count was recorded for this clone. V gene TRBV6-5 combines with J gene TRBJ1-6, with D tentatively TRBD1 (5 bases). V was trimmed by 0 bases and J by 10 bases, leaving 16 bases between them. Germline CDR1 reads MNHEY; CDR2 reads SVGAGI. This CDR3 is 16 amino acids long. The CDR3 sequence: CASSYSGRAGGSPLHF. CDR3 DNA sequence: TGTGCCAGCAGTTACTCCGGGAGGGCTGGGGGATCACCCCTCCACTTT.

This clone was seen more than once but under ten times. This chain links TRBV10-1 with TRBJ2-3, with D possibly TRBD1 on 6 matching bases. The CDR3 loop spans 13 amino acids. Germline assignment: CDR1 WNHNN and CDR2 SYGVQD (reference sequence). V lost 5 bases and J lost 6, with 12 bases in between. CDR3 region: CASSSPGADTQYF. Written as DNA, the CDR3 is TGCGCCAGCAGTTCACCAGGGGCCGATACGCAGTATTTT.

The rearrangement joins TRBV7-2 to TRBJ2-1; 14 bases are a match to TRBD2. V shed 5 bases, J shed 8 bases, and the junction held 8 bases outside the gene matches. The CDR3 extends over 16 amino acids. Germline CDR1 reads SGHTA; CDR2 reads FQGNSA. The DNA of the CDR3 is TGTGCCAGCAGCCGAAGACTAGCGGGAGGGCGGGATGAGCAGTTCTTC. It codes for CASSRRLAGGRDEQFF. The full variable domain, rest sourced from reference TRBV7-2 and TRBJ2-1, is GAGVSQSPSNKVTEKGKDVELRCDPISGHTALYWYRQSLGQGLEFLIYFQGNSAPDKSGLPSDRFSAERTGGSVSTLTIQRTQQEDSAVYLCASSRRLAGGRDEQFFGPGTRLTVL.

The CDR3 reads CASGSKTQYF. In nucleotides, the CDR3 is TGTGCTAGTGGTAGCAAGACCCAGTACTTC. The V and J genes are TRBV12-5 and TRBJ2-5; D is undetermined. This CDR3 region has 10 residues. The V gene's germline CDR1 is LGHNT and CDR2 FRNRAP. The V end was cut by 5 bases, the J end by 6 bases, with 4 bases between. The variable domain in full, with the rest retrieved from reference TRBV12-5 and TRBJ2-5, is DARVTQTPRHKVTEMGQEVTMRCQPILGHNTVFWYRQTMMQGLELLAYFRNRAPLDDSGMPKDRFSAEMPDATLATLKIQPSEPRDSAVYFCASGSKTQYFGPGTRLLVL.

The chain links TRBV9 to TRBJ1-5; TRBD1 matches at 8 bases. The junction had 10 bases not matched to a gene; V was cut back by 5 bases and J by 3 bases. The CDR3 extends over 16 amino acids. Per germline, CDR1 SGDLS and CDR2 YYNGEE. CDR3 nucleotides: TGTGCCAGCAGACTCTTGACAGGGGAAGTCAATCAGCCCCAGCATTTT. It translates to CASRLLTGEVNQPQHF.

This rearrangement joins TRBV7-3 to TRBJ2-3; the D gene is possibly TRBD2 (6 bases). The V end was cut by 6 bases, the J end by 5 bases, with 15 bases between. CDR3 length equals 14 residues. CDR1 and CDR2 (germline): SGHTA, FQGTGA. The CDR3 DNA reads TGTGCCAGCAGGCCCAATATGGGAGGAGATACGCAGTATTTT. This sequence encodes CASRPNMGGDTQYF.

In regard to this clone: Compared with germline, one end of the junction differs, possibly owing to a read error. The chain links TRBV5-6 to TRBJ1-1, with D uncertain. The CDR3 runs 13 residues. CDR1 and CDR2 from the germline V gene are SGHDT and YYEEEE. The CDR3 nucleotides are TGTGCCAGCAGCTCTTGGGCAGTCTCTGAAGCTTCCTTT. It is translated as CASSSWAVSEASF.

The CDR3 loop reads CASSLTLAGGSYEQYF. DNA of the CDR3: TGCGCCAGCAGCTTGACGCTAGCGGGGGGGTCCTACGAGCAGTACTTC. The V gene is TRBV5-1, the J gene TRBJ2-7, with TRBD2 matching 12 bases. From germline, CDR1 is SGHRS and CDR2 YFSETQ. Unmatched junction bases numbered 3, after V lost 1 base and J lost 1 base. The CDR3 is made up of 16 amino acids.

This sequence joins TRBV30 and TRBJ1-1, with a weak D call TRBD1 (6 bases). Trimming removed 2 bases from V and 3 bases from J, with 10 bases in between. Germline-derived CDR1 and CDR2 are GTSNPN and SVGIG (reference sequence). The CDR3 extends over 13 amino acids. The CDR3 sequence is CAWSKNRDTEAFF. The CDR3 DNA reads TGTGCCTGGAGTAAGAACAGGGACACTGAAGCTTTCTTT.

The chain uses TRBV5-5 and TRBJ2-3; 9 bases map to TRBD2. The CDR3 contains 15 residues. CDR1 and CDR2 from the germline V gene are SGHKS and YYEKEE (reference sequence). V was clipped by 3 bases and J by 5 bases; unmatched bases: 7. CDR3 bases: TGTGCCAGCAGCTCCTCTAGCGGGGTTGGAGATACGCAGTATTTT. Protein: CASSSSSGVGDTQYF.

The J gene is TRBJ2-5, the V gene TRBV11-1, with a tentative D call TRBD2 (5 bases). Germline CDR1 SGHAT, CDR2 FQDESV (reference sequence). V lost 1 base and J lost 5, with 8 bases in between. This CDR3 is built from 13 residues. The CDR3 protein is CASSLGSGETQYF. DNA for the CDR3: TGTGCCAGCAGCTTAGGATCGGGGGAGACCCAGTACTTC. Full variable domain (missing parts from reference TRBV11-1 and TRBJ2-5): EAEVAQSPRYKITEKSQAVAFWCDPISGHATLYWYRQILGQGPELLVQFQDESVVDDSQLPKDRFSAERLKGVDSTLKIQPAELGDSAMYLCASSLGSGETQYFGPGTRLLVL.

The chain recombines TRBV4-1 with TRBJ1-5; D unresolved. Per germline, CDR1 MGHRA and CDR2 YSYEKL. The CDR3 consists of 14 residues. The V gene lost 3 bases and the J gene lost 4 bases, with 10 bases spanning the gap. The CDR3 DNA reads TGCGCCAGCAGCCAGTTTTCAGGTAATCAGCCCCAGCATTTT. As protein: CASSQFSGNQPQHF.

The chain carries TRBV19 and TRBJ2-5; no firm D call. The V and J ends lost 1 base and 3 bases respectively, with 18 bases between them. The CDR3 is made up of 17 amino acids. Looked up from germline, CDR1 is LNHDA and CDR2 is SQIVND (reference sequence). The CDR3 DNA reads TGTGCCAGTAGTATAGGGATACAGAGTCCCCTTGAAGAGACCCAGTACTTC. This codes for CASSIGIQSPLEETQYF.